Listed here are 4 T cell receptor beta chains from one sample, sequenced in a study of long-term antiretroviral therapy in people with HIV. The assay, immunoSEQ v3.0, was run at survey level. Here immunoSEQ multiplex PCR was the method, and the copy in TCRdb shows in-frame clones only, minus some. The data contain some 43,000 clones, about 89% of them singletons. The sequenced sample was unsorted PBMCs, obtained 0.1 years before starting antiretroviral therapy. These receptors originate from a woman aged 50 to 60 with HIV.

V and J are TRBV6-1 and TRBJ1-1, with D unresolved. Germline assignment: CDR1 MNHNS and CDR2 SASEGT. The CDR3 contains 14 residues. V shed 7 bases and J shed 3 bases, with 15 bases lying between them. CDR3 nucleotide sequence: TGTGCCAGCACTGACCCCCCTTCTCACACTGAAGCTTTCTTT. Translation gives CASTDPPSHTEAFF.

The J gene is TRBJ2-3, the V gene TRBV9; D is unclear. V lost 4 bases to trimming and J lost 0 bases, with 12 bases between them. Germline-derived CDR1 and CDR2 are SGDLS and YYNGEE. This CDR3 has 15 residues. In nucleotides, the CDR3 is TGTGCCAGCAGCCTACGAGCTATTAGCACAGATACGCAGTATTTT. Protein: CASSLRAISTDTQYF.

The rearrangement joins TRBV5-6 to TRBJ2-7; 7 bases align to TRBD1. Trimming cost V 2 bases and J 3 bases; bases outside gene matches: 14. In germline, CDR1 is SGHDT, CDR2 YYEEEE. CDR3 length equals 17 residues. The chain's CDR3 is CASSFPQGDTRHYEQYF. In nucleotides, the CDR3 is TGTGCCAGCAGCTTTCCTCAGGGGGACACACGCCACTACGAGCAGTACTTC. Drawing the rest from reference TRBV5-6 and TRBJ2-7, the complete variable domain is DAGVTQSPTHLIKTRGQQVTLRCSPKSGHDTVSWYQQALGQGPQFIFQYYEEEERQRGNFPDRFSGHQFPNYSSELNVNALLLGDSALYLCASSFPQGDTRHYEQYFGPGTRLTVT.

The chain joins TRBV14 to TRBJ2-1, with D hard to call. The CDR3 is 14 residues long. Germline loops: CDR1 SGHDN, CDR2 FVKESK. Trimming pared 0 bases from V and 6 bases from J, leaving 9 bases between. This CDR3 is CASSQEMGGNEQFF. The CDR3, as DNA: TGTGCCAGCAGCCAAGAGATGGGCGGCAATGAGCAGTTCTTC.